This T cell receptor beta chain appears in the sequencing data of a study of type 1 and type 2 diabetes patients. The overall study: Donors were type 1 diabetes, type 2 diabetes, or nondiabetic controls.

CDR1 MNHEY and CDR2 SVGEGT come from the germline V gene. This CDR3 is 14 amino acids long. Unmatched junction bases numbered 7, after V lost 4 bases and J lost 5 bases. The PCR template was genomic DNA. The TCR beta CDR3 region was amplified using 30 forward and 13 reverse primers. TCRdb processed the multiplex PCR reads anew with MiXCR; each CDR3 protein has one entry. This table holds 250,000 or so distinct CDR3 sequences, more than 45% found once. The origin of this receptor is a man between 18 and 29 years old with type 2 diabetes. V is TRBV6-2 or TRBV6-3 and J is TRBJ1-1; 7 bases fit TRBD1. The sequencing sample was made of peripheral blood mononuclear cells (PBMCs). CDR3 in DNA: TGTGCCAGCAGTTCTTGGCAGGGGGGAACTGAAGCTTTCTTT. Translation: CASSSWQGGTEAFF.